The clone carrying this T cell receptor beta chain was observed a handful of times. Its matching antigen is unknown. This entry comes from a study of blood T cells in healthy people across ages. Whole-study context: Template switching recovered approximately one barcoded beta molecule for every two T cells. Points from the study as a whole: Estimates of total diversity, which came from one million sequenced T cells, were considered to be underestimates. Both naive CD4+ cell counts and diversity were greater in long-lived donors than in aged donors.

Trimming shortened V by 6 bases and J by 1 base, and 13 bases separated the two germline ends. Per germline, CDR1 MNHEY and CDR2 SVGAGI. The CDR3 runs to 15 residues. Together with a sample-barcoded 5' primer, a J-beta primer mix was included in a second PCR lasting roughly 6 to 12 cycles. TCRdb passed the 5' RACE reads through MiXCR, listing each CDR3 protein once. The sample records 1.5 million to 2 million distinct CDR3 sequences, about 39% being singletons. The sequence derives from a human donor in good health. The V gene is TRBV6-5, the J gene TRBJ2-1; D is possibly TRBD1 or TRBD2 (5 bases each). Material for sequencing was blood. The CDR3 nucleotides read TGTGCCAGCAGCTTACGGGACGGTTCCTACAATGAGCAGTTCTTC. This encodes CASSLRDGSYNEQFF.